These 22 T cell receptor beta chains came from one sample sequenced in a study of T cell responses to AZD1222 COVID-19 vaccine. Only in-frame clones appear in the TCRdb table, and some are missing; sequencing was by immunoSEQ multiplex PCR. This sample has 80,000 to 100,000 clones, with about 89% found just once. The specimen was peripheral blood, collected 28 days after the second AZD1222 dose. The receptor source for this set is an adult who received the AZD1222 COVID-19 vaccine.

This clone was detected a few times. V gene TRBV19 combines with J gene TRBJ1-5, with no clear D. CDR3 length: 13 residues. V was trimmed by 6 bases and J by 1 base, leaving 7 bases between them. Germline V CDR1 and CDR2: LNHDA, SQIVND (reference sequence). The CDR3 here is CASRLDSNQPQHF. In DNA, the CDR3 is TGTGCCAGTAGGCTGGACAGCAATCAGCCCCAGCATTTT. The full variable domain, its missing parts supplied by reference TRBV19 and TRBJ1-5, is DGGITQSPKYLFRKEGQNVTLSCEQNLNHDAMYWYRQDPGQGLRLIYYSQIVNDFQKGDIAEGYSVSREKKESFPLTVTSAQKNPTAFYLCASRLDSNQPQHFGDGTRLSIL.

This rearrangement joins TRBV7-9 to TRBJ1-2; no definite D call. The CDR3 sequence is 17 residues long. CDR1 and CDR2 (germline): SEHNR, FQNEAQ (reference sequence). V lost 5 bases and J 3 bases, leaving 22 bases between the germline ends. The CDR3 DNA is TGTGCCAGCAGCCTATCCTCGGTAAAGGTCGAGGACTATGGCTACACCTTC. It codes for CASSLSSVKVEDYGYTF.

The J gene is TRBJ2-3, the V gene TRBV5-4, with TRBD1 matching 8 bases. The junction had 5 bases not matched to a gene; V was cut back by 4 bases and J by 1 base. Germline lookup yields CDR1 SGHNT and CDR2 YYREEE (reference sequence). CDR3 size: 15 residues. CDR3 DNA: TGTGCCAGCAGCCTGCAGGGGGCTGGCACAGATACGCAGTATTTT. This translates into CASSLQGAGTDTQYF.

The rearrangement links TRBV9 to TRBJ2-1, with D tentatively TRBD1 (5 bases). Deletions cut 0 bases from V and 6 bases from J, with 10 bases between. This CDR3 is 14 amino acids long. Germline values: CDR1 SGDLS, CDR2 YYNGEE. DNA of the CDR3: TGTGCCAGCAGCGTAGGACAGTTCCGCAATGAGCAGTTCTTC. Its translation: CASSVGQFRNEQFF.

This clone has just one count. The chain is built from TRBV5-1 and TRBJ1-6; no reliable D call. Trimming cost V 5 bases and J 4 bases, with 10 bases left between them. This CDR3 is 14 amino acids long. CDR1 is SGHRS, CDR2 YFSETQ, per germline. Written as DNA, the CDR3 is TGCGCCAGCAGAACGGGAGATTATAATTCACCCCTCCACTTT. This sequence encodes CASRTGDYNSPLHF.

This chain connects TRBV6-5 to TRBJ1-5; D is unresolved. Germline V gene lookup returns CDR1 MNHEY and CDR2 SVGAGI. This CDR3 spans 15 amino acids. V lost 4 bases and J lost 1, with 11 bases in between. The CDR3 coding sequence is TGTGCCAGCAGTTTTACGGACGCAAGCAATCAGCCCCAGCATTTT. Protein sequence: CASSFTDASNQPQHF.

The J gene is TRBJ2-1, the V gene TRBV9; D unclear. Trimming removed 5 bases at V and 4 bases at J, with 7 bases between. CDR1 and CDR2 from the germline V gene are SGDLS and YYNGEE. The CDR3 is 12 residues long. DNA for the CDR3: TGTGCCAGCAGTGACAATTACAATGAGCAGTTCTTC. Its protein product is CASSDNYNEQFF. Filled out from reference TRBV9 and TRBJ2-1, the complete variable domain reads DSGVTQTPKHLITATGQRVTLRCSPRSGDLSVYWYQQSLDQGLQFLIQYYNGEERAKGNILERFSAQQFPDLHSELNLSSLELGDSALYFCASSDNYNEQFFGPGTRLTVL.

The chain couples TRBV7-2 to TRBJ2-3, with 12 positions matching TRBD2. Germline V gene lookup returns CDR1 SGHTA and CDR2 FQGNSA. With V trimmed by 6 bases and J by 7 bases, 5 bases remained unmatched. This CDR3 is 14 amino acids long. The CDR3 sequence is CASRLAGGPNTQYF. In nucleotides, the CDR3 is TGTGCCAGCAGGCTAGCGGGGGGGCCAAATACGCAGTATTTT.

In its sample, this clone was seen a few times. This chain connects TRBV2 to TRBJ2-7; the match to TRBD1 covers 9 bases. The CDR3 length is 15 residues. Trimming removed 6 bases from V and 0 bases from J; junction bases left unmatched: 6. Germline values: CDR1 SNHLY, CDR2 FYNNEI. The CDR3 DNA reads TGTGCCAGCAGGGACAGGGGCTTAGGCTCCTACGAGCAGTACTTC. As protein: CASRDRGLGSYEQYF.

This sequence joins TRBV7-9 and TRBJ1-1, with D possibly matching TRBD1 (6 bases). Per germline, CDR1 SEHNR and CDR2 FQNEAQ (reference sequence). This CDR3 is 13 amino acids long. V was shortened by 8 bases and J by 0 bases, with 10 bases between the two germline ends. CDR3 sequence reads: CASQGSMNTEAFF. The CDR3 region has the DNA TGTGCCAGCCAGGGGTCAATGAACACTGAAGCTTTCTTT.

In the case of this clone: One junction end does not reproduce the germline sequence, and a read error may be involved. This chain connects TRBV5-1 to TRBJ1-2; 9 nucleotides line up with TRBD1. The CDR3 sequence is 15 residues long. Germline V CDR1 and CDR2: SGHRS, YFSETQ. This CDR3 is CASSLATTGGDGYTF. The DNA for the CDR3 is TGCGCCAGCAGCTTGGCCACGACAGGGGGGGATGGTTACACCTTC.

This rearrangement joins TRBV4-2 to TRBJ2-7; the D gene is possibly TRBD1 (7 bases). Trimming left V 8 bases short and J 4 bases short, with 21 bases between. CDR3 length: 15 amino acids. CDR1 is LGHNA and CDR2 is YNFKEQ in the germline V gene. CDR3 region: CASGGGDRILYEQYF. CDR3 coding DNA: TGTGCCAGCGGAGGGGGCGACAGGATCCTTTACGAGCAGTACTTC.

The J gene is TRBJ1-5, the V gene TRBV19, with D perhaps TRBD1 (5 bases). The length of the CDR3 is 16 residues. Deletions cut 6 bases from V and 1 base from J, with 16 bases between. Germline V gene lookup returns CDR1 LNHDA and CDR2 SQIVND (reference sequence). CDR3 sequence: CASSRLDRGSNQPQHF. The CDR3 nucleotides read TGTGCCAGTAGCAGATTAGACAGAGGGAGCAATCAGCCCCAGCATTTT.

The genes are TRBV5-5 and TRBJ2-4, with no clear D. The V end was cut by 2 bases, the J end by 2 bases, with 5 bases between. The germline CDR1 and CDR2 sequences are SGHKS and YYEKEE (reference sequence). This CDR3 spans 13 amino acids. Here the CDR3 reads CASSLVPKNIQYF. The CDR3 DNA reads as TGTGCCAGCAGCTTAGTCCCCAAAAACATTCAGTACTTC.

The chain employs TRBV5-4 and TRBJ2-7, with 7 positions matching TRBD1. CDR1 is SGHNT, CDR2 YYREEE, per germline (reference sequence). The CDR3 spans 13 residues. After removal of 1 base from V and 2 bases from J, the junction contained 0 bases not matched to a gene. The DNA of the CDR3 is TGTGCCAGCAGCTTGCAGGGGGCCTACGAGCAGTACTTC. This translates into CASSLQGAYEQYF. Full variable domain (missing parts from reference TRBV5-4 and TRBJ2-7): ETGVTQSPTHLIKTRGQQVTLRCSSQSGHNTVSWYQQALGQGPQFIFQYYREEENGRGNFPPRFSGLQFPNYSSELNVNALELDDSALYLCASSLQGAYEQYFGPGTRLTVT.

The J gene is TRBJ2-3, the V gene TRBV27; tentatively, D is TRBD1 or TRBD2 (5 bases each). CDR1 is MNHEY and CDR2 is SMNVEV in the germline V gene (reference sequence). This CDR3 has 18 residues. V lost 0 bases to trimming and J lost 3 bases, with 19 bases between them. The CDR3, as DNA: TGTGCCAGCAGTTTATCCGTCCGACCCAAAGAGGGGACAGATACGCAGTATTTT. It specifies CASSLSVRPKEGTDTQYF.

The chain joins TRBV29-1 to TRBJ1-1; D ambiguous. Germline assignment: CDR1 SQVTM and CDR2 ANQGSEA. V dropped 2 bases and J dropped 3 bases, with 22 bases sitting between them. The CDR3 contains 17 residues. CDR3 sequence (DNA): TGCAGCGTTGAAATCCTCGTCGCCGGGAAAAGGGACACTGAAGCTTTCTTT. Its protein is CSVEILVAGKRDTEAFF.

The chain links TRBV20-1 to TRBJ2-7; 7 nucleotides align to TRBD1. V was clipped by 6 bases and J by 6 bases; unmatched bases: 5. CDR1 is DFQATT, CDR2 SNEGSKA, per germline (reference sequence). This CDR3 region has 11 residues. In DNA form, the CDR3 reads TGCAGTGCCATCGACAGGGTCGAGCAGTACTTC. Protein: CSAIDRVEQYF.

The chain employs TRBV5-1 and TRBJ2-5, with D uncertain. Germline V gene data show CDR1 as SGHRS and CDR2 as YFSETQ. CDR3 length: 14 residues. V was shortened by 0 bases and J by 2 bases, with 8 bases between the two germline ends. The CDR3 sequence is CASSLAGSQETQYF. The DNA of the CDR3 is TGCGCCAGCAGCTTGGCCGGCAGTCAAGAGACCCAGTACTTC.

This chain links TRBV5-1 with TRBJ1-1; no definite D call. The germline gives CDR1 SGHRS, CDR2 YFSETQ. Between the trimmed V and J ends, which lost 0 bases and 1 base, there was a span of 7 bases. The CDR3 loop spans 14 amino acids. The CDR3 coding sequence is TGCGCCAGCAGCTTGGTTACGGGGAACACTGAAGCTTTCTTT. Encoded protein: CASSLVTGNTEAFF.

The chain combines TRBV5-4 with TRBJ2-2; 11 nucleotides line up with TRBD1. The length of the CDR3 is 14 residues. In germline, CDR1 is SGHNT, CDR2 YYREEE (reference sequence). The V segment lost 10 bases and the J segment 7 bases; nucleotides outside the gene matches: 9. CDR3 DNA: TGTGCCCGCCGCCGGGACAGGGGGGGCGGGGAGCTGTTTTTT. Translation gives CARRRDRGGGELFF.

This chain connects TRBV10-3 to TRBJ1-5; D gene unclear. V was trimmed by 3 bases and J by 6 bases, leaving 6 bases between them. This CDR3 is 12 amino acids long. CDR1 and CDR2 from the germline V gene are ENHRY and SYGVKD. DNA for the CDR3: TGTGCCATCAGTGAAGGCACTCAGCCCCAGCATTTT. Protein: CAISEGTQPQHF.